This TCR beta chain was found in a study of shared clonotypes between healthy human individuals. CD8 cells regarded as naive lacked CD45RO, were positively chosen for CCR7, and omitted terminally differentiated effector memory CD45RA+ cells. Participating donors were healthy, HIV-negative adults free of recent acute infections or vaccinations. The authors distributed each subset's genomic DNA evenly over several immunoSEQ plates. Sorted-subset replicate PCR reactions were performed with approximately 180 ng DNA, corresponding to 25,000 to 35,000 T cell genomes. The repertoire was sequenced with immunoSEQ multiplex PCR; TCRdb's copy has only in-frame clones and lacks some. The data hold just over 2,000,000 clones, with approximately 94% observed a single time. Study findings and constraints: In several donors, about 5% of naive CD4 clonotypes appeared in common.

Worth noting for this clone: Its antigen remains unidentified.

This CDR3 comprises 16 residues. Germline V gene lookup returns CDR1 SGHNT and CDR2 YYREEE (reference sequence). J lost 6 bases, V lost 5 bases, and 11 bases had no gene match. The sequence came from a man between 18 and 29 years old in good health. The chain couples TRBV5-4 to TRBJ2-1, with 10 bases aligning to TRBD2. Specimen: naive CD8+ T cells sorted from blood. The CDR3 coding sequence is TGTGCCAGCAGTGGCCCAGGACTAGCGGCTGGCAATGAGCAGTTCTTC. Encoded protein: CASSGPGLAAGNEQFF.